This is a list of T cell receptor beta chains from one sample in a study of OX40 agonist ivuxolimab in advanced cancers. Data came from immunoSEQ multiplex PCR; TCRdb stores just in-frame clones and leaves some out. The sample contains fewer than 70,000 clones, around 93% of which appear only once. The input for sequencing was CD4+ or CD8+ T cells sorted from blood, taken in a trial of the OX40 agonist ivuxolimab. These receptors were taken from an adult with an advanced solid tumor such as melanoma, head and neck, liver or kidney cancer. Both conserved end residues are part of each CDR3. A D gene is named only where the DNA matches it firmly. Clone sizes are given selectively: once, few, many, or a class where the clone is expanded.

DNA | CDR3 | size | V | D | J
TGCGCCAGCAGCGCTACAGCCTCCAATGAGCAGTTCTTC | CASSATASNEQFF | - | TRBV5-1 | - | TRBJ2-1
TGTGCCAGCAGTGAAACGGGAACGAACACCGGGGAGCTGTTTTTT | CASSETGTNTGELFF | - | TRBV6-1 | - | TRBJ2-2
TGTGCCAGCAGCACTCGGACAGGGGGCGTTGGAAACACCATATATTTT | CASSTRTGGVGNTIYF | - | TRBV7-8 | TRBD1 | TRBJ1-3
TGCGCCAGCAGTCAGGGACTAGCGGGAGGAATTTACAATGAGCAGTTCTTC | CASSQGLAGGIYNEQFF | - | TRBV5-1 | TRBD2 | TRBJ2-1
TGTGCCAGCAGTTTATTTGTCACACACACCACAGATACGCAGTATTTT | CASSLFVTHTTDTQYF | - | TRBV27 | - | TRBJ2-3
TGTGCCAGCAGGACAGGGGAGAGGGATGAAAAACTGTTTTTT | CASRTGERDEKLFF | - | TRBV5-7 | TRBD1 | TRBJ1-4
TGTGCCAGCAGTGCCGGCACAGATACGCAGTATTTT | CASSAGTDTQYF | - | TRBV9 | - | TRBJ2-3
TGTGCCAGCAGGCGCCTAGCGGCAAGAATCAATGAGCAGTTCTTC | CASRRLAARINEQFF | - | TRBV27 | TRBD2 | TRBJ2-1
TGCGCCAGCAGCCAAGCAGGGATGGGGGGTGAAGCTTTCTTT | CASSQAGMGGEAFF | - | TRBV4-1 | - | TRBJ1-1
TGCAGTGCTAGGAGGCAGGGGGCCTACACCTTC | CSARRQGAYTF | - | TRBV20-1 | TRBD1 | TRBJ1-2
TGTGCCAGCAGCTTAACTAGTGCATTGGATACGCAGTATTTT | CASSLTSALDTQYF | - | TRBV7-2 | - | TRBJ2-3
TGCGCCAGCAGCGCCGATCGCCTTTGGACCCAGTACTTC | CASSADRLWTQYF | - | TRBV5-1 | - | TRBJ2-5
TGTGCCAGCAGCTACCACGACAGGGGGTACAACGTCCTGACTTTC | CASSYHDRGYNVLTF | - | TRBV11-3 | TRBD1 | TRBJ2-6
TGTGCCAGCATGACAGGGGCAGGATCACCCCTCCACTTT | CASMTGAGSPLHF | - | TRBV6-5 | TRBD1 | TRBJ1-6
TGTGCCAGCAGCCCCCGTGACCCATCCCAGTACTTC | CASSPRDPSQYF | once | TRBV11-2 | - | TRBJ2-5
TGTGCCTGGAGTAAACAGGGGGCAAAAGCTTTCTTT | CAWSKQGAKAFF | - | TRBV30 | TRBD1 | TRBJ1-1
TGTGCCAGCAGTTTATCGATACTCCAAGCGAACACCGGGGAGCTGTTTTTT | CASSLSILQANTGELFF | - | TRBV27 | - | TRBJ2-2
TGTGCCAGCTCACCACGACAGACCTACGAGCAGTACTTC | CASSPRQTYEQYF | - | TRBV18 | - | TRBJ2-7
TGCGCCAGCAGCCATTACAGGGATACCGGGGAGCTGTTTTTT | CASSHYRDTGELFF | - | TRBV4-3 | - | TRBJ2-2
TGTGCCAGCGGGCGGGGCCCCACAGATACGCAGTATTTT | CASGRGPTDTQYF | - | TRBV6-6 | - | TRBJ2-3
TGCGCCAGCACGGACAGGGGTGGCGCCACCGGGGAGCTGTTTTTT | CASTDRGGATGELFF | - | TRBV5-1 | TRBD1 | TRBJ2-2
TGTGCCATCAGTGAGTCTAGCGGGGGCAATGAGCAGTTCTTC | CAISESSGGNEQFF | - | TRBV10-3 | TRBD2 | TRBJ2-1
TGCGCCAGCAGCTTGGAGGCAGGGCTCGCCAAAAACATTCAGTACTTC | CASSLEAGLAKNIQYF | - | TRBV5-1 | - | TRBJ2-4
TGTGCCAGCAGCCAAGTAAGCACCGGGGAGCTGTTTTTT | CASSQVSTGELFF | - | TRBV14 | - | TRBJ2-2